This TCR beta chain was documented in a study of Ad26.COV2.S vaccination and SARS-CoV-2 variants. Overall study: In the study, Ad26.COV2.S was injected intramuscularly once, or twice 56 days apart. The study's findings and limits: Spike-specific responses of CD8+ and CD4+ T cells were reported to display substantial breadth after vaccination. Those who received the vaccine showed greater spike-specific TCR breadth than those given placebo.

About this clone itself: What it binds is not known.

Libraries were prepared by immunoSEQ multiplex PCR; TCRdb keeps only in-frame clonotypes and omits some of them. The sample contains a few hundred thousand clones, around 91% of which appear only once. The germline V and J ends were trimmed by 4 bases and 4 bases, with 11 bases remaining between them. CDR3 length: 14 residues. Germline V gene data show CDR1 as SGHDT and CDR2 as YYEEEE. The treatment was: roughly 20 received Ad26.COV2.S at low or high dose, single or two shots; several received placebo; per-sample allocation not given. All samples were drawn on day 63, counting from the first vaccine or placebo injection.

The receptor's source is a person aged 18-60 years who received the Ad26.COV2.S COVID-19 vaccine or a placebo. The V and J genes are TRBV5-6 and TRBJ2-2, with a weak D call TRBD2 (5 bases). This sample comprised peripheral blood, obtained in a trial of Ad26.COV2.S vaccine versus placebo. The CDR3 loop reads CASSTGSGTGELFF. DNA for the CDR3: TGTGCCAGCAGCACCGGAAGCGGCACCGGGGAGCTGTTTTTT.